Reported below is one T cell receptor (beta chain). The sample originates from a study of shared clonotypes between healthy human individuals. About the research overall: Donors were a couple of women and three men aged 18 to 49. Three plates each covered CD4 naive and memory; CD8 naive two, CD8 memory one.

In germline, CDR1 is MNHNY, CDR2 SVGAGI (reference sequence). Trimming pared 0 bases from V and 3 bases from J, leaving 11 bases between. The CDR3 runs 15 residues. Data came from immunoSEQ multiplex PCR; TCRdb stores just in-frame clones and leaves some out. Here the sample spans 2.5 million or so clones, approximately 92% being singletons. The source material was naive CD4+ T cells sorted from blood. Subset noted: CD45RA+ positively selected. This receptor was obtained from a young man in good health. The rearrangement joins TRBV6-6 to TRBJ1-2, with D perhaps TRBD1 (5 bases). The CDR3 loop is CASSYSGRVDYGYTF. As DNA, the CDR3 is TGTGCCAGCAGTTACTCTGGCAGGGTGGACTATGGCTACACCTTC.